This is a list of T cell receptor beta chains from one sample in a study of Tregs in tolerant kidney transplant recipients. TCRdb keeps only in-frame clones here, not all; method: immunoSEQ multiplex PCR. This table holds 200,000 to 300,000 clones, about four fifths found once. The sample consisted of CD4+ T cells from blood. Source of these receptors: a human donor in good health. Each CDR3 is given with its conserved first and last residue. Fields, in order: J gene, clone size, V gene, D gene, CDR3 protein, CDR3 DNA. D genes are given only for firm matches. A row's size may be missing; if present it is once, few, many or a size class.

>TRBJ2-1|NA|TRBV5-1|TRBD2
CASSLLAGGPSEQFF
TGCGCCAGCAGCTTGTTAGCGGGAGGGCCGAGTGAGCAGTTCTTC
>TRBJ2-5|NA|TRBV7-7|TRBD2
CASSGLAGGTQYF
TGTGCCAGCAGCGGACTAGCGGGGGGGACCCAGTACTTC
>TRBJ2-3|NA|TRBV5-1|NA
CASSLGRTDTQYF
TGCGCCAGCAGCTTGGGTCGCACAGATACGCAGTATTTT
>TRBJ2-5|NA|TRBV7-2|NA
CASSRRYETQYF
TGTGCCAGCAGCCGGCGATACGAGACCCAGTACTTC
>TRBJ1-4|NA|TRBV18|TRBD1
CASSPSGTANEKLFF
TGTGCCAGCTCACCGTCCGGGACAGCTAATGAAAAACTGTTTTTT
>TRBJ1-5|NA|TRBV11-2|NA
CASSWAGGSNQPQHF
TGTGCCAGCAGCTGGGCGGGGGGCAGCAATCAGCCCCAGCATTTT
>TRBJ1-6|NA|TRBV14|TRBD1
CASSLDRSISSSYNSPLHF
TGTGCCAGCAGCCTGGACAGGTCCATTTCCAGCTCCTATAATTCACCCCTCCACTTT
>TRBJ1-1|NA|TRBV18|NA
CASSPQKSRAEASF
TGTGCCAGCTCACCACAGAAATCGAGGGCTGAAGCTTCCTTT
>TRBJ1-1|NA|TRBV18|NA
CASSPPGWDTEAFF
TGTGCCAGCTCACCACCAGGGTGGGACACTGAAGCTTTCTTT
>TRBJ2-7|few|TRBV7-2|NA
CASSLVWHEQYF
TGTGCCAGCAGCTTAGTTTGGCACGAGCAGTACTTC
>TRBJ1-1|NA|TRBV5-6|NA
CASSLVEFDSGAFF
TGTGCCAGCAGCTTGGTTGAGTTCGACAGTGGGGCTTTCTTT
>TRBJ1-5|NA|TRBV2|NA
CASSEGTRPQHF
TGTGCCAGCAGTGAGGGGACCCGGCCCCAGCATTTT
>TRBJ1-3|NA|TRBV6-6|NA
CATKGDSSLRGNTIYF
TGTGCCACCAAGGGAGACAGCTCCCTACGCGGAAACACCATATATTTT
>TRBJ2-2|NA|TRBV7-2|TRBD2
CASSLAVLAGGQNTGELFF
TGTGCCAGCAGCTTAGCGGTCCTAGCGGGAGGGCAGAACACCGGGGAGCTGTTTTTT
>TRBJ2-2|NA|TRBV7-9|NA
CASSLGGTGELFF
TGTGCCAGCAGCTTAGGGGGCACCGGGGAGCTGTTTTTT
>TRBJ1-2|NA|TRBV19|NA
CASSIRREDDYGYTF
TGTGCCAGTAGTATCCGCCGGGAGGACGACTATGGCTACACCTTC
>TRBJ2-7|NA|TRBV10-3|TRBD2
CAIRGTGTSGRDEQYF
TGTGCCATCAGGGGAACCGGGACTAGCGGGAGGGACGAGCAGTACTTC
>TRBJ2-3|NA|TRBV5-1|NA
CASSFNVRTDTQYF
TGCGCCAGCAGCTTTAATGTACGCACAGATACGCAGTATTTT
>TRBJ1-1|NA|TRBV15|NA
CATSRDLILVTEAFF
TGTGCCACCAGCAGAGATTTAATTCTGGTCACTGAAGCTTTCTTT
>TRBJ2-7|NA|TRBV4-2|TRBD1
CASSPWDRESSYEQYF
TGTGCCAGCAGCCCCTGGGACAGGGAGAGCTCCTACGAGCAGTACTTC
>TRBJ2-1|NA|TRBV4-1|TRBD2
CASSQRTSGYLSYNEQFF
TGCGCCAGCAGCCAACGAACTAGCGGGTACCTCTCCTACAATGAGCAGTTCTTC
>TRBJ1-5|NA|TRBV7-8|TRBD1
CASSLGTVNQPQHF
TGTGCCAGCAGCCTCGGGACAGTCAATCAGCCCCAGCATTTT
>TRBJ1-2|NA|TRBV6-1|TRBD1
CASNPGQGRGYTF
TGTGCCAGCAACCCGGGACAGGGACGTGGCTACACCTTC
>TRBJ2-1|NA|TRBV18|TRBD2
CASSPGLAGGSNEQFF
TGTGCCAGCTCACCTGGACTAGCGGGGGGTTCCAATGAGCAGTTCTTC
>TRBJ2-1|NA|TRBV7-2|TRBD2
CASSFPGLEIRNEQFF
TGTGCCAGCAGCTTCCCGGGACTAGAGATTCGGAATGAGCAGTTCTTC
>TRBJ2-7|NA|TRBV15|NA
CATSRARDAVSSYEQYF
TGTGCCACCAGCAGAGCCAGGGACGCGGTCAGCTCCTACGAGCAGTACTTC
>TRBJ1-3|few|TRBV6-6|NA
CASRRTETVNTIYF
TGTGCCAGCAGGAGGACAGAAACAGTAAACACCATATATTTT
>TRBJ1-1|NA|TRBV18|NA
CASSPGHLNTEAFF
TGTGCCAGCTCGCCGGGACATTTGAACACTGAAGCTTTCTTT
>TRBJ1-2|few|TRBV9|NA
CASSVWGINGYTF
TGTGCCAGCAGCGTATGGGGGATAAATGGCTACACCTTC
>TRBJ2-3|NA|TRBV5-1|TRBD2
CASSFGLAGGPDTQYF
TGCGCCAGCAGCTTCGGACTAGCGGGAGGGCCGGATACGCAGTATTTT
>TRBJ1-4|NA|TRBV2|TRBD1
CASSRQGVNEKLFF
TGTGCCAGCAGCCGACAGGGGGTGAATGAAAAACTGTTTTTT
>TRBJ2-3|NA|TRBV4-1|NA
CASSPGGAGEGNTQYF
TGCGCCAGCAGCCCAGGGGGAGCGGGAGAGGGAAATACGCAGTATTTT
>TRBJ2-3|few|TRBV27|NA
CASSLRGTDTQYF
TGTGCCAGCAGTTTAAGGGGCACAGATACGCAGTATTTT
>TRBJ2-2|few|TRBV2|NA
CASSEDTGELFF
TGTGCCAGCAGTGAAGACACCGGGGAGCTGTTTTTT
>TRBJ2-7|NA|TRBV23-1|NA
CASPTPQNGAYEQYF
TGCGCCAGCCCCACCCCACAAAACGGAGCCTACGAGCAGTACTTC
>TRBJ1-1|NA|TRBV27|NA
CASSLRGTPVNTEAFF
TGTGCCAGCAGTTTACGGGGGACACCGGTGAACACTGAAGCTTTCTTT
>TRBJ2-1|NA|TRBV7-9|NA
CASSLAAYNEQFF
TGTGCCAGCAGCTTAGCCGCCTACAATGAGCAGTTCTTC
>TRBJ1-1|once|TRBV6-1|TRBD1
CASRLQGAGAFF
TGTGCCAGCAGATTACAGGGGGCTGGAGCTTTCTTT